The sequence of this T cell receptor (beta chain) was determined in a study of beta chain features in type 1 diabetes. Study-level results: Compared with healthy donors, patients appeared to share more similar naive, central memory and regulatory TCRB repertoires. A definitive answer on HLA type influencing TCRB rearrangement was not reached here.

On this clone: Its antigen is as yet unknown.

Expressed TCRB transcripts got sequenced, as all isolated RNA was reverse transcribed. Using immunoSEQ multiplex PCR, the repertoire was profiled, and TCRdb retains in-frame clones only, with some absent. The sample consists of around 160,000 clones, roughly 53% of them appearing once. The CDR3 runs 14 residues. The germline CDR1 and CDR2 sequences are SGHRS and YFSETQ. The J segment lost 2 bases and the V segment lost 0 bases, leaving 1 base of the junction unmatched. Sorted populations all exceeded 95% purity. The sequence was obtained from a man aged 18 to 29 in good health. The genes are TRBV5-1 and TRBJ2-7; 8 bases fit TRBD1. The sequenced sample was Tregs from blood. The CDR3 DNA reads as TGCGCCAGCAGCTTGGTACAGGGGGCCTACGAGCAGTACTTC. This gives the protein CASSLVQGAYEQYF.